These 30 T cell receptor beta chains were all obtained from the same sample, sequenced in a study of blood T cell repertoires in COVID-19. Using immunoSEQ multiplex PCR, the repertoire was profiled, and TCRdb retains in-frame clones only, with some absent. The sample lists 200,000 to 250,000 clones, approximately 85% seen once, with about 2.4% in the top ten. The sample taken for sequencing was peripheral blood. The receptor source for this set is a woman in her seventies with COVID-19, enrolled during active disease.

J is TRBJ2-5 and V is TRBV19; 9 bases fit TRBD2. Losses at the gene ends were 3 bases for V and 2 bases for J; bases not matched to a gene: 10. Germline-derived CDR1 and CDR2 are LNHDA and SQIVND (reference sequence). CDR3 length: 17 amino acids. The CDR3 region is CASSIPPGLAGQETQYF. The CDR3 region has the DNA TGTGCCAGTAGTATCCCTCCGGGGCTAGCGGGGCAAGAGACCCAGTACTTC.

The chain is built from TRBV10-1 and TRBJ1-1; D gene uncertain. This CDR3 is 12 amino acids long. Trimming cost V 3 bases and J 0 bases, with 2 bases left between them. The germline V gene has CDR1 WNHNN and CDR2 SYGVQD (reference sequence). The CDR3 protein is CASSDMNTEAFF. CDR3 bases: TGCGCCAGCAGTGATATGAACACTGAAGCTTTCTTT.

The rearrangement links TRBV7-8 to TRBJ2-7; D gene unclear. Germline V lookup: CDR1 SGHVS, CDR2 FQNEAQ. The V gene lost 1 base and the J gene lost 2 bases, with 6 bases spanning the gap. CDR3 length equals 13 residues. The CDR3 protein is CASSLDSPYEQYF. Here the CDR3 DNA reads TGTGCCAGCAGCTTAGACAGCCCCTACGAGCAGTACTTC.

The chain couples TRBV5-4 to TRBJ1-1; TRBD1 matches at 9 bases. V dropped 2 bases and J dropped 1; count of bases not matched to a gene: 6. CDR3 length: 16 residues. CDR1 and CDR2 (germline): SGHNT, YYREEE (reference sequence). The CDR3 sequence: CASSLAGTGRNTEAFF. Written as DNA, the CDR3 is TGTGCCAGCAGCTTAGCCGGGACAGGGAGGAACACTGAAGCTTTCTTT.

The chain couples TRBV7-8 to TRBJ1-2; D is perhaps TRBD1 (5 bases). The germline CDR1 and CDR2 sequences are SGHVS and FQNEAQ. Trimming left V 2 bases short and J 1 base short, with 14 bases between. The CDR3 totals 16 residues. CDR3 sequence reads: CASSLLSGEINYGYTF. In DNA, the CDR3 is TGTGCCAGCAGCTTATTATCGGGGGAAATTAACTATGGCTACACCTTC.

The CDR3 nucleotides are TGTGCCAGCAGCGTAGGGACAGAGAACTATGGCTACACCTTC. Encoded protein: CASSVGTENYGYTF. The chain couples TRBV9 to TRBJ1-2, with D perhaps matching TRBD1 (6 bases). V lost 0 bases, J lost 2 bases, and 8 bases lay in between. Germline V lookup: CDR1 SGDLS, CDR2 YYNGEE. The length of the CDR3 is 14 residues. The full variable domain, in which reference TRBV9 and TRBJ1-2 provide the parts outside the CDR3, is DSGVTQTPKHLITATGQRVTLRCSPRSGDLSVYWYQQSLDQGLQFLIQYYNGEERAKGNILERFSAQQFPDLHSELNLSSLELGDSALYFCASSVGTENYGYTFGSGTRLTVV.

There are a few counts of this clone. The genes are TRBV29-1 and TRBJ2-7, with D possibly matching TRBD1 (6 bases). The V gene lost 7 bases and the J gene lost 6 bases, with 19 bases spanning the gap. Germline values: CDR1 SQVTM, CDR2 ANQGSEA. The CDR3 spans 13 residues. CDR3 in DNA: TGCAGCGCCCTTAAGTTACAGGGCTCCGAGCAGTACTTC. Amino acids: CSALKLQGSEQYF.

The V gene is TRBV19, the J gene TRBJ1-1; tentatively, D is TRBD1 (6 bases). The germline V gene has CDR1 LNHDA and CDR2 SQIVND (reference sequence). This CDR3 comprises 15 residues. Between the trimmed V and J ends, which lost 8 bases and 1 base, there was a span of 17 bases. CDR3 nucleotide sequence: TGTGCCAGTGGACGAATTACAGGGAGGAACACTGAAGCTTTCTTT. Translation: CASGRITGRNTEAFF.

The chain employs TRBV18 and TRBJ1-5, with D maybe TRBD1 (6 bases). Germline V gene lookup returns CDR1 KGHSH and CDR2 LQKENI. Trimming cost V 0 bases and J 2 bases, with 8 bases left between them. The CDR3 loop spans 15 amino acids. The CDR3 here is CASSPPGAGNQPQHF. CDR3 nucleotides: TGTGCCAGCTCACCACCGGGGGCAGGCAATCAGCCCCAGCATTTT. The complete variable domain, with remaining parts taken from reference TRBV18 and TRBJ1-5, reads NAGVMQNPRHLVRRRGQEARLRCSPMKGHSHVYWYRQLPEEGLKFMVYLQKENIIDESGMPKERFSAEFPKEGPSILRIQQVVRGDSAAYFCASSPPGAGNQPQHFGDGTRLSIL.

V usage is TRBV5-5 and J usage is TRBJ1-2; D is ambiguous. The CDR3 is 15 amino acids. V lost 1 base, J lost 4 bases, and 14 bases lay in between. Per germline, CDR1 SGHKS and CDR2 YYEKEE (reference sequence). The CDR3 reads CASSLIFDISYGYTF. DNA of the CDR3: TGTGCCAGCAGCTTGATCTTCGACATTAGCTATGGCTACACCTTC.

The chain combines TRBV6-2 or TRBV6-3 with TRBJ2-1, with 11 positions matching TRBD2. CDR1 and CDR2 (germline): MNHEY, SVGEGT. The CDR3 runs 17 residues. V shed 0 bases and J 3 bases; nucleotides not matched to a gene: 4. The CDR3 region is CASSYSLAGGRYNEQFF. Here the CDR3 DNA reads TGTGCCAGCAGTTACTCGCTAGCGGGAGGACGCTACAATGAGCAGTTCTTC.

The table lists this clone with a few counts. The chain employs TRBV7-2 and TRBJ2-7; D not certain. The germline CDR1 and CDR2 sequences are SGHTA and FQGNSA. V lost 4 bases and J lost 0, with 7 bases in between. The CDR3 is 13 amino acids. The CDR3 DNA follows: TGTGCCAGCAGCTACAGAAGCTCCTACGAGCAGTACTTC. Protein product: CASSYRSSYEQYF.

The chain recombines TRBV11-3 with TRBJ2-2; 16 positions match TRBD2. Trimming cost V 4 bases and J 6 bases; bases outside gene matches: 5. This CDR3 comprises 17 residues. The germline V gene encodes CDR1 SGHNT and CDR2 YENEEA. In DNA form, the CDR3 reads TGTGCCAGCAGCTCCCCGGGGACTAGCGGGGGGGCCGGGGAGCTGTTTTTT. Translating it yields CASSSPGTSGGAGELFF.

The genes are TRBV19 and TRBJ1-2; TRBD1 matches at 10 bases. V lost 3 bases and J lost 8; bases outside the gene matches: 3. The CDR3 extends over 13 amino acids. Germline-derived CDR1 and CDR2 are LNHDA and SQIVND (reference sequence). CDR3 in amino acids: CASSIGTGEGYTF. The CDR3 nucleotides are TGTGCCAGTAGTATCGGGACAGGGGAAGGCTACACCTTC.

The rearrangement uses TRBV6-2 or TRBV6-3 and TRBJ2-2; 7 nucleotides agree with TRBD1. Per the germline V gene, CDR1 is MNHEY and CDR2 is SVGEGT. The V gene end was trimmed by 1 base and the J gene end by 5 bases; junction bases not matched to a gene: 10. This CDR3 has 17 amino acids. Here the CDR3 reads CASSYWSRQGPTGELFF. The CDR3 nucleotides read TGTGCCAGCAGTTACTGGTCCAGACAGGGACCAACCGGGGAGCTGTTTTTT.

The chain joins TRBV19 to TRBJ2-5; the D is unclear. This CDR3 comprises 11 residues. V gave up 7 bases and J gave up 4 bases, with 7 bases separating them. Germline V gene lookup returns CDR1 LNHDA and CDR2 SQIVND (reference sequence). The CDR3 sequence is CASTTGETQYF. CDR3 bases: TGTGCCAGTACCACCGGAGAGACCCAGTACTTC.

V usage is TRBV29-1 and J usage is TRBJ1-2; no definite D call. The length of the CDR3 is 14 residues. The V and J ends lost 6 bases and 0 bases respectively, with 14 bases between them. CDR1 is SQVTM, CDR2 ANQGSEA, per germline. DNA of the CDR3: TGCAGCGTCGAACAGTTGGCAGCTAACTATGGCTACACCTTC. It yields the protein CSVEQLAANYGYTF.

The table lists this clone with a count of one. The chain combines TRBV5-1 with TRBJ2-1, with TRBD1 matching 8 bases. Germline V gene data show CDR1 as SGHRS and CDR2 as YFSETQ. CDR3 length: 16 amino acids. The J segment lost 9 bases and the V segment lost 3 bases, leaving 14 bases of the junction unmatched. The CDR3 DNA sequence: TGCGCCAGCAGCTACATCACAGGGGGGCAGATGAGTGAGCAGTTCTTC. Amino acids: CASSYITGGQMSEQFF.

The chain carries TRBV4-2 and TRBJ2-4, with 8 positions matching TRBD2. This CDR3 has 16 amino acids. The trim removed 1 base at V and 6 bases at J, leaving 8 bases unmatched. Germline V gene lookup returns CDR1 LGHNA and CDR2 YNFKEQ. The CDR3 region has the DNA TGTGCCAGCAGCCAAGGACGGGCGGGAGGAGTAAACATTCAGTACTTC. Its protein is CASSQGRAGGVNIQYF.

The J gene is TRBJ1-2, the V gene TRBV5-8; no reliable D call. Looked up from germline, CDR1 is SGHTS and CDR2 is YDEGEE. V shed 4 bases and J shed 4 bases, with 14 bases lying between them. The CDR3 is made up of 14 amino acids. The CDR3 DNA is TGTGCCAGCAGCCCCCTGGGGAGGCCCTATGGCTACACCTTC. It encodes CASSPLGRPYGYTF.

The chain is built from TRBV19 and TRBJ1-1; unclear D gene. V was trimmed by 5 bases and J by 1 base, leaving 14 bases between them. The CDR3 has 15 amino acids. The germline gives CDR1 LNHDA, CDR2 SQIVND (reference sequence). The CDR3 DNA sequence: TGTGCCAGTAGTCTTTCCCTCAGGCCGAACACTGAAGCTTTCTTT. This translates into CASSLSLRPNTEAFF.

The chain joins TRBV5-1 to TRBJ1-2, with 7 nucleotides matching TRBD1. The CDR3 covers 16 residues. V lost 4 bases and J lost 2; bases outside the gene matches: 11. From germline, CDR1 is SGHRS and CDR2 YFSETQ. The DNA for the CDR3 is TGCGCCAGCAGCCTAGGGGACAGCCAAGGGAACTATGGCTACACCTTC. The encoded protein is CASSLGDSQGNYGYTF.

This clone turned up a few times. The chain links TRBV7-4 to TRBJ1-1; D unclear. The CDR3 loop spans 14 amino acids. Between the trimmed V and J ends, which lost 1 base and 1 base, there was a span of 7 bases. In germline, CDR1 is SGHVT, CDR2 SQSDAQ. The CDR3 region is CASSLGGQNTEAFF. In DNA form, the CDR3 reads TGTGCCAGCAGCTTAGGTGGCCAGAACACTGAAGCTTTCTTT.

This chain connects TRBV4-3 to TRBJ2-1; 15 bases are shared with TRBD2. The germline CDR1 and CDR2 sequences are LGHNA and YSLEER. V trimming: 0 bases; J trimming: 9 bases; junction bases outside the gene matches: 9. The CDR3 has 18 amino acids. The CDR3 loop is CASSQDHRTSGRASEQFF. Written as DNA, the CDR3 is TGCGCCAGCAGCCAAGATCACCGGACTAGCGGGAGGGCCAGTGAGCAGTTCTTC.

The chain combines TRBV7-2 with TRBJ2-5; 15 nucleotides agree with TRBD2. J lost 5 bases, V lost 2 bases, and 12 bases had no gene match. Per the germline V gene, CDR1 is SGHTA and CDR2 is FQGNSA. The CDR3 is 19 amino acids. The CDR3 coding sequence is TGTGCCAGCAGCTTATTAAGGACTAGCGGGAGGGGCGCCGAGGAGACCCAGTACTTC. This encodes CASSLLRTSGRGAEETQYF.

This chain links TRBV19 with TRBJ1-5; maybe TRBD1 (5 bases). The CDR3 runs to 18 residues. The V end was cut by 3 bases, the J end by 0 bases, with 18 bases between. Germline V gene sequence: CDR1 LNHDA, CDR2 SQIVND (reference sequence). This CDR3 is CASSMQGSLFYSNQPQHF. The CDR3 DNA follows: TGTGCCAGTAGTATGCAGGGATCCTTGTTTTATAGCAATCAGCCCCAGCATTTT.

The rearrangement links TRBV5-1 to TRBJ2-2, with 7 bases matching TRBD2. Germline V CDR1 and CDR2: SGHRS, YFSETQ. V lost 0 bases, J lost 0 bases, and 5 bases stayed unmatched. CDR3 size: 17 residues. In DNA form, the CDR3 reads TGCGCCAGCAGCTTGGTACCTAGCGGATCGAACACCGGGGAGCTGTTTTTT. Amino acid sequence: CASSLVPSGSNTGELFF.

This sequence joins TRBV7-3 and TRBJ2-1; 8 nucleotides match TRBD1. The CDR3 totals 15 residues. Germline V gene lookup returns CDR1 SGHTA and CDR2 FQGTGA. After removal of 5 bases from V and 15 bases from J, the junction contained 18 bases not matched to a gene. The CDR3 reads CASSPQTLDRGIAFF. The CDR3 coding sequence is TGTGCCAGCAGCCCCCAAACCCTCGACAGGGGAATTGCGTTCTTC.

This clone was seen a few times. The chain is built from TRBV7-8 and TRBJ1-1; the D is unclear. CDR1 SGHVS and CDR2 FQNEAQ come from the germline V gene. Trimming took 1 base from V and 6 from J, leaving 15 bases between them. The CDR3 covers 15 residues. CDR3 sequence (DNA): TGTGCCAGCAGCTTAGTCGCGGGGAGAGGAGCTGAAGCTTTCTTT. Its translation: CASSLVAGRGAEAFF.

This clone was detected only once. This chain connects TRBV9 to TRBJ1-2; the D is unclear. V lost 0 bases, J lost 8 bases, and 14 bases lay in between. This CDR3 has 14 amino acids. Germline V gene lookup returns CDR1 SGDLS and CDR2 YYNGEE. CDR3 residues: CASSVDATSGGYTF. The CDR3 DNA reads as TGTGCCAGCAGCGTAGATGCGACATCGGGGGGCTACACCTTC. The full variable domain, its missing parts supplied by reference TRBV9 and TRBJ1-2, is DSGVTQTPKHLITATGQRVTLRCSPRSGDLSVYWYQQSLDQGLQFLIQYYNGEERAKGNILERFSAQQFPDLHSELNLSSLELGDSALYFCASSVDATSGGYTFGSGTRLTVV.